The clone carrying this T cell receptor (beta chain) has only one observation. As processed by the authors: Amplification with reference gene primers provided the estimates of nucleated cell counts. The assay was immunoSEQ multiplex PCR, and TCRdb's table has in-frame clones only and misses some. V, J and clone size are taken as reported in that table, and D and trimming were inferred from the DNA itself. The sample lists about 100,000 clones; roughly 92% were seen once. The CDR3 covers 17 residues. V shed 3 bases and J shed 4 bases, with 19 bases lying between them. Germline V gene sequence: CDR1 SEHNR, CDR2 FQNEAQ (reference sequence). These data are taken from a study of blood T cell repertoires in COVID-19. About the study: Sites in the United States, Italy and Spain provided acute and convalescent COVID-19 samples. Sample material is recorded as cDNA or gDNA derived from T cells, B-cell-depleted T cells, or PBMCs.

The genes are TRBV7-9 and TRBJ2-1; D perhaps matches TRBD2 (6 bases). The sequencing input was peripheral blood. This clonotype originated in a man between 65 and 85 years old with acute or convalescent COVID-19. CDR3 coding DNA: TGTGCCAGCAGCTTTTTCGCGACAGCCGGGAGTTACAATGAGCAGTTCTTC. It yields the protein CASSFFATAGSYNEQFF.